This T cell receptor (beta chain) derives from a study of preoperative IRX-2 immunotherapy in early breast cancer. TCRdb's table, derived via immunoSEQ multiplex PCR, lists solely in-frame clones and lacks some. The sample contains over 25,000 clones, under 85% of which appear only once. Trimming cost V 3 bases and J 10 bases; bases outside gene matches: 11. Germline V gives CDR1 MDHEN, CDR2 SYDVKM. This CDR3 is built from 15 residues. Treatment described: preoperative locoregional IRX-2 cytokine immunotherapy. Preoperative locoregional IRX-2 cytokine immunotherapy was tested in the phase Ib source study.

The material was lymph node tissue, obtained from a patient treated with IRX-2 immunotherapy. This clonotype originated in a human donor with breast cancer. The J gene is TRBJ2-1, the V gene TRBV28; TRBD1 matches 8 bases. CDR3 coding DNA: TGTGCCAGCAGTTTGTCGGGACAGGACGAAATCGAGCAGTTCTTC. Translation: CASSLSGQDEIEQFF.